This entry is about one TCR beta chain. The antigen remains unidentified. Once extracted for a subset, genomic DNA was divided evenly among several immunoSEQ plates. The assay was immunoSEQ multiplex PCR, and TCRdb's table has in-frame clones only and misses some. The table lists some 360,000 clones, less than 75% of them singletons, with roughly 10% in the top ten. The germline gives CDR1 SGHVS, CDR2 FQNEAQ. The V end was cut by 5 bases, the J end by 2 bases, with 13 bases between. The CDR3 totals 15 residues. This sample was included in a study of shared clonotypes between healthy human individuals. Notes on the study in general: Between a handful of donors, naive CD4 clonotypes were shared at a level of around 4.8%.

This rearrangement joins TRBV7-8 to TRBJ2-1; D is unresolved. The sequencing sample was made of memory CD4+ T cells sorted from blood. Subset: CD45RA-negative fraction. The receptor was isolated from a young man in good health. The CDR3 DNA is TGTGCCAGCAGCCCGACTGGCGGAGCCTACAATGAGCAGTTCTTC. Its protein is CASSPTGGAYNEQFF.